This T cell receptor beta chain was identified during a study of blood T cell repertoires in COVID-19. Overall study: There were acute and convalescent COVID-19 samples, and they came from the United States, Italy and Spain. The analysed material was cDNA or gDNA that came from T cells, B-cell-depleted T cells, or PBMCs.

This CDR3 has 17 amino acids. The V and J ends lost 5 bases and 0 bases respectively, with 14 bases between them. The germline CDR1 and CDR2 sequences are SNHLY and FYNNEI. Authors' processing steps: Nucleated cell counts were estimated from reference gene primer amplification. The data were produced by immunoSEQ multiplex PCR, yet TCRdb's version contains in-frame clones alone and is incomplete. V and J calls and clone size follow that table, whereas D and trimming were derived from the DNA. The sample holds fewer than 200,000 clones, about 80% seen once. The specimen sequenced was peripheral blood. The sequence was obtained from a man aged 55 to 70 with acute or convalescent COVID-19. The rearrangement links TRBV2 to TRBJ1-6; D gene unclear. The CDR3 loop reads CASSPRWVRSYNSPLHF. The CDR3, as DNA: TGTGCCAGCAGTCCGAGGTGGGTCCGCTCCTATAATTCACCCCTCCACTTT.